This entry lists 11 T cell receptor beta chains sequenced from one sample in a study of human T cells and chemical hapten exposure. Each CDR3 protein gets one entry after TCRdb re-called the RACE reads with MiXCR. This sample has about 360,000 distinct CDR3 sequences, with approximately 5% found just once. Time point indicated: patch test 1, 2 weeks after DPC sensitization. Treatment: therapeutic diphenylcyclopropenone sensitization with weekly scalp DPC. Sequencing was performed on whole blood, taken in connection with sensitization to the hapten diphenylcyclopropenone (DPC). The origin of the receptors is a woman between 45 and 65 years old with alopecia areata. Some clones in this sample may be carry-over from other donors' samples.

In this sample, this clonotype turned up a few times. This chain links TRBV25-1 with TRBJ2-7; the D gene is possibly TRBD2 (6 bases). With 2 bases removed from V and 5 bases from J, the gap between germline ends came to 13 bases. Germline V gene lookup returns CDR1 MGHDK and CDR2 SYGVNS. The CDR3 length is 14 residues. The CDR3 DNA follows: TGTGCCAGCAGTGAAGAGGGCGGGATCGACGAGCAGTACTTC. Translation: CASSEEGGIDEQYF.

The chain joins TRBV7-9 to TRBJ1-5; possibly TRBD1 for D (6 bases). CDR1 and CDR2 from the germline V gene are SEHNR and FQNEAQ (reference sequence). V lost 4 bases, J lost 7 bases, and 17 bases lay in between. The CDR3 has 15 amino acids. The CDR3 DNA sequence: TGTGCCAGCAGCTCAACGGGGGCAGGGAGGCAGCCCCAGCATTTT. Translating gives CASSSTGAGRQPQHF.

This clonotype has at least ten counts. The chain is built from TRBV11-2 and TRBJ2-2; 8 positions agree with TRBD2. The CDR3 spans 15 residues. V lost 2 bases, J lost 11 bases, and 10 bases stayed unmatched. Germline V CDR1 and CDR2: SGHAT, FQNNGV. As DNA, the CDR3 is TGTGCCAGCAGCTTACTGGGTAGCGGGGAGATAGAGCTGTTTTTT. This gives the protein CASSLLGSGEIELFF.

This clonotype was counted ten times or more. CDR3 nucleotides: TGTGCCAGCAGCTCCGCCGACAGGGACGAGCAGTACTTC. The encoded protein is CASSSADRDEQYF. The chain couples TRBV7-9 to TRBJ2-7; 7 bases map to TRBD1. Germline V gene lookup returns CDR1 SEHNR and CDR2 FQNEAQ (reference sequence). The length of the CDR3 is 13 residues. J lost 5 bases, V lost 4 bases, and 5 bases had no gene match.

This chain uses TRBV4-1 with TRBJ2-3, with unresolved D. This CDR3 region has 11 residues. Trimming stripped 5 bases from V and 8 bases from J, with 8 bases between. The germline CDR1 and CDR2 sequences are MGHRA and YSYEKL. The CDR3 is CASSAAGTQYF. Here the CDR3 DNA reads TGCGCCAGCAGCGCAGCCGGTACGCAGTATTTT.

The CDR3 protein is CAIGTGTGNSPLHF. In nucleotides, the CDR3 is TGTGCCATCGGAACCGGGACAGGAAATTCACCCCTCCACTTT. The chain couples TRBV10-3 to TRBJ1-6; 8 nucleotides agree with TRBD1. Germline V gene sequence: CDR1 ENHRY, CDR2 SYGVKD. V shed 8 bases, J shed 7 bases, and the junction held 7 bases outside the gene matches. This CDR3 region has 14 residues.

V gene TRBV4-1 combines with J gene TRBJ2-7; 10 nucleotides match TRBD2. Unmatched junction bases numbered 14, after V lost 4 bases and J lost 2 bases. This CDR3 is built from 18 residues. Germline V gene lookup returns CDR1 MGHRA and CDR2 YSYEKL. CDR3 protein: CASSPESIPGLATYEQYF. The DNA of the CDR3 is TGCGCCAGCAGCCCGGAAAGTATCCCGGGACTAGCGACCTACGAGCAGTACTTC.

This clonotype appeared a few times. The chain's CDR3 is CASSVSGSSSYNEQFF. The DNA of the CDR3 is TGTGCCAGCAGCGTTTCAGGTTCCAGCTCCTACAATGAGCAGTTCTTC. This rearrangement joins TRBV9 to TRBJ2-1; D is unclear. The CDR3 extends over 16 amino acids. The germline CDR1 and CDR2 sequences are SGDLS and YYNGEE. With 2 bases removed from V and 0 bases from J, the gap between germline ends came to 12 bases.

There are many counts of this clonotype. The rearrangement uses TRBV7-9 and TRBJ1-2; no definite D call. Looked up from germline, CDR1 is SEHNR and CDR2 is FQNEAQ (reference sequence). The CDR3 covers 13 residues. V was clipped by 2 bases and J by 3 bases, with 7 bases between them. The DNA for the CDR3 is TGTGCCAGCAGCTTAAGGGCTGACTATGGCTACACCTTC. Translating it yields CASSLRADYGYTF. The entire variable domain, with the rest obtained from reference TRBV7-9 and TRBJ1-2, is as follows: DTGVSQNPRHKITKRGQNVTFRCDPISEHNRLYWYRQTLGQGPEFLTYFQNEAQLEKSRLLSDRFSAERPKGSFSTLEIQRTEQGDSAMYLCASSLRADYGYTFGSGTRLTVV.

This clonotype was detected ten times or more. The rearrangement joins TRBV7-8 to TRBJ2-3; the D gene is possibly TRBD1 (5 bases). Germline CDR1 is SGHVS and CDR2 is FQNEAQ. Trimming took off 3 bases at V and 2 bases at J, with 12 bases between the two ends. The CDR3 covers 15 residues. CDR3 residues: CASSFQGRLTDTQYF. The DNA for the CDR3 is TGTGCCAGCAGCTTCCAGGGCCGCCTCACAGATACGCAGTATTTT.

This clonotype was detected ten times or more. V gene TRBV2 combines with J gene TRBJ2-3; the D gene could be TRBD1 or TRBD2 (5 bases each). Trimming pared 6 bases from V and 5 bases from J, leaving 18 bases between. Germline CDR1 and CDR2: SNHLY and FYNNEI. This CDR3 contains 15 residues. CDR3 nucleotide sequence: TGTGCCAGCAGGTCGGCCGGGGCCGTGGGAGATACGCAGTATTTT. Translated, it gives CASRSAGAVGDTQYF.